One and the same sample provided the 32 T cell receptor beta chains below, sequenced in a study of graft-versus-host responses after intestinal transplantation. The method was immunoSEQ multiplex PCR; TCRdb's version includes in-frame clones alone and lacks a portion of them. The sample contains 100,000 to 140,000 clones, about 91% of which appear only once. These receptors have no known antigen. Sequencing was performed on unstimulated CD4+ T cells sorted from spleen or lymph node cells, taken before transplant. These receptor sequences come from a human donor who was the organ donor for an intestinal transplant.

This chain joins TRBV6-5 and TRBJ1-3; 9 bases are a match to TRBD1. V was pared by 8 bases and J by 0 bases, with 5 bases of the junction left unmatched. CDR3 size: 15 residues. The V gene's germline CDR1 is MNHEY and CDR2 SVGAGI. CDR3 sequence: CASWTGVISGNTIYF. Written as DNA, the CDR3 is TGTGCCAGCTGGACAGGGGTTATCTCTGGAAACACCATATATTTT.

CDR3 coding DNA: TGCGCCAGCAGCCAAGGTCGGCCGGGACAGGGCTTTACTAATGAAAAACTGTTTTTT. It specifies CASSQGRPGQGFTNEKLFF. The chain combines TRBV4-1 with TRBJ1-4, with 9 nucleotides matching TRBD1. The CDR3 loop spans 19 amino acids. V was pared by 1 base and J by 2 bases, with 11 bases of the junction left unmatched. Germline V gene data show CDR1 as MGHRA and CDR2 as YSYEKL.

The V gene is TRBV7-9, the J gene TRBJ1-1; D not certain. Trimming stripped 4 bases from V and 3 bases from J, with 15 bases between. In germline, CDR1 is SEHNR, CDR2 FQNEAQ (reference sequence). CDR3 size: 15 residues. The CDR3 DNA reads TGTGCCAGCAGCTCCCTCCCTGGCGGGGACACTGAAGCTTTCTTT. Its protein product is CASSSLPGGDTEAFF.

This CDR3 is CASSLTGGGYEQYF. Here the CDR3 DNA reads TGTGCCAGCAGCTTGACGGGCGGGGGCTACGAGCAGTACTTC. The chain joins TRBV11-2 to TRBJ2-7; 7 bases agree with TRBD2. The V gene end was trimmed by 3 bases and the J gene end by 3 bases; junction bases not matched to a gene: 5. The CDR3 is made up of 14 amino acids. The germline CDR1 and CDR2 sequences are SGHAT and FQNNGV.

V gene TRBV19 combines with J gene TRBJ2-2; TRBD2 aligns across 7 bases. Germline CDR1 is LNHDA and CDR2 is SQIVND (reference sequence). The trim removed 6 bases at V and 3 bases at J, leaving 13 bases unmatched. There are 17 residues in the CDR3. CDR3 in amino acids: CASRTREGREHTGELFF. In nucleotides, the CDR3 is TGTGCCAGTAGAACGAGGGAGGGTAGGGAGCACACCGGGGAGCTGTTTTTT.

CDR3 DNA sequence: TGTGCCAGCAGCGTAGTTAGCGGGAGGCAAGAGACCCAGTACTTC. It translates to CASSVVSGRQETQYF. The chain recombines TRBV9 with TRBJ2-5, with 10 nucleotides matching TRBD2. This CDR3 has 15 amino acids. V was pared by 0 bases and J by 2 bases, with 1 base of the junction left unmatched. Germline lookup yields CDR1 SGDLS and CDR2 YYNGEE. Full variable domain (remainder filled in from reference TRBV9 and TRBJ2-5): DSGVTQTPKHLITATGQRVTLRCSPRSGDLSVYWYQQSLDQGLQFLIQYYNGEERAKGNILERFSAQQFPDLHSELNLSSLELGDSALYFCASSVVSGRQETQYFGPGTRLLVL.

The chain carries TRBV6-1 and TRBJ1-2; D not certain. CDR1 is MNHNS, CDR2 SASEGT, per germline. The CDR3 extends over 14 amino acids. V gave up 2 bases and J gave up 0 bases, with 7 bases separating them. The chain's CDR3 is CASSESQTNYGYTF. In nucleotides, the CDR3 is TGTGCCAGCAGTGAATCGCAGACTAACTATGGCTACACCTTC.

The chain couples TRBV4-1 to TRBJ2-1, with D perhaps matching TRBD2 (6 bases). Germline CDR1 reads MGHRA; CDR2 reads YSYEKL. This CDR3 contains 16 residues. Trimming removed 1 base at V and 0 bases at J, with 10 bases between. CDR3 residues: CASSQAGTRSYNEQFF. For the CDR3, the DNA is TGCGCCAGCAGCCAAGCTGGGACTCGCTCCTACAATGAGCAGTTCTTC.

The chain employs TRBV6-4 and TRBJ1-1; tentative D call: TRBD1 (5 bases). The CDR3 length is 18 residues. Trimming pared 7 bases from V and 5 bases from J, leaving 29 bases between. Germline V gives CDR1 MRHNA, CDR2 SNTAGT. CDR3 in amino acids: CASTLGVPTVRNRTEAFF. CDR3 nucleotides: TGTGCCAGCACCCTCGGAGTCCCAACGGTAAGAAACAGGACTGAAGCTTTCTTT.

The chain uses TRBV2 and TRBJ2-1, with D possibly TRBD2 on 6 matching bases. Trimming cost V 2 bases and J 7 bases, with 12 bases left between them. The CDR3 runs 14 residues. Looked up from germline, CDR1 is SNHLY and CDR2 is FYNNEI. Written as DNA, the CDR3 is TGTGCCAGCAGTGAAACTCTACGGGGGAATGAGCAGTTCTTC. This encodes CASSETLRGNEQFF.

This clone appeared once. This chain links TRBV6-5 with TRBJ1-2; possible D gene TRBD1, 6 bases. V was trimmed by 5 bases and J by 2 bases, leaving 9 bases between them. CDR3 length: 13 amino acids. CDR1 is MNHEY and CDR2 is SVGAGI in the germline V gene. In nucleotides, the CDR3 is TGTGCCAGCAGTAAAGGGGGGAACTATGGCTACACCTTC. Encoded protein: CASSKGGNYGYTF.

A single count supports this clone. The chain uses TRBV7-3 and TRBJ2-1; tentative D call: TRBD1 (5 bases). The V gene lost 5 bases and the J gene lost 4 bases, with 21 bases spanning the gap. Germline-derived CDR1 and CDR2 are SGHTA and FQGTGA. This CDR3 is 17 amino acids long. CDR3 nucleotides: TGTGCCAGCAGCCCCTCCTTGGTGCGGACACCTTACAATGAGCAGTTCTTC. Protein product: CASSPSLVRTPYNEQFF.

The CDR3 DNA reads TGTGCCAGCAGCGTAGATGCAGGGGGTCTTGCGGAGCAGTACTTC. Translated: CASSVDAGGLAEQYF. This chain connects TRBV9 to TRBJ2-7; 7 nucleotides line up with TRBD1. The CDR3 runs to 15 residues. Germline CDR1 and CDR2: SGDLS and YYNGEE. Trimming took 0 bases from V and 7 from J; bases not matched to a gene: 10.

CDR3 sequence: CASQREGLGGNEQFF. CDR3 DNA sequence: TGTGCCAGCCAGCGGGAGGGCCTGGGGGGGAATGAGCAGTTCTTC. The gene calls are TRBV6-1 and TRBJ2-1, with TRBD2 identical over 10 bases. There are 15 residues in the CDR3. V trimming: 8 bases; J trimming: 7 bases; junction bases outside the gene matches: 11. CDR1 and CDR2 from the germline V gene are MNHNS and SASEGT.

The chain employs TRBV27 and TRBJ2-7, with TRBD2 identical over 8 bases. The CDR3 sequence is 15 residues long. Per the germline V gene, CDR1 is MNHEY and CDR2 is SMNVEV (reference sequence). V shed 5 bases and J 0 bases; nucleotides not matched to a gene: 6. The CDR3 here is CASSLIAGLSYEQYF. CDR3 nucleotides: TGTGCCAGCAGTCTTATAGCGGGACTCTCCTACGAGCAGTACTTC.

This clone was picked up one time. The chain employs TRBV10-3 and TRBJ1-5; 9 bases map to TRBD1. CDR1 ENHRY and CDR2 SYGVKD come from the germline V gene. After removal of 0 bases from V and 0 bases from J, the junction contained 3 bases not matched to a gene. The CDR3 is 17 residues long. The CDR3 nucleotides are TGTGCCATCAGTGAGTCGGGACAGGGATATAGCAATCAGCCCCAGCATTTT. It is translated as CAISESGQGYSNQPQHF.

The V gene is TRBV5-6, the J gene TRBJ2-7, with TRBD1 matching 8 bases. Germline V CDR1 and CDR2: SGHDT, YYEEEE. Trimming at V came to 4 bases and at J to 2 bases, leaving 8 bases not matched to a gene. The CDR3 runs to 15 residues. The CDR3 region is CASSPGQGITYEQYF. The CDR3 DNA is TGTGCCAGCAGCCCCGGACAGGGTATCACCTACGAGCAGTACTTC.

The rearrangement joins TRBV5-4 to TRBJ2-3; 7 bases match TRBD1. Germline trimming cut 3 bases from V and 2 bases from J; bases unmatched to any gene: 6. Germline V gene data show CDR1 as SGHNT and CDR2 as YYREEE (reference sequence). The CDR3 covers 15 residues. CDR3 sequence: CASSSPTGNTDTQYF. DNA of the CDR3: TGTGCCAGCAGCTCACCGACAGGGAACACAGATACGCAGTATTTT.

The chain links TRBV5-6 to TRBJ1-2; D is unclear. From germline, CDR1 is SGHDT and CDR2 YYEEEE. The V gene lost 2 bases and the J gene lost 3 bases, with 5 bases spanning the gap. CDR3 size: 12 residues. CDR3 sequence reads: CASSFGDYGYTF. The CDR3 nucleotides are TGTGCCAGCAGCTTTGGGGACTATGGCTACACCTTC.

CDR3: CAISGTDTQYF. CDR3 DNA: TGTGCCATCAGTGGCACAGATACGCAGTATTTT. The chain uses TRBV10-3 and TRBJ2-3, with D unresolved. The CDR3 extends over 11 amino acids. CDR1 ENHRY and CDR2 SYGVKD come from the germline V gene. The ends were cut back, 4 bases at V and 1 base at J, with 0 bases in the middle.

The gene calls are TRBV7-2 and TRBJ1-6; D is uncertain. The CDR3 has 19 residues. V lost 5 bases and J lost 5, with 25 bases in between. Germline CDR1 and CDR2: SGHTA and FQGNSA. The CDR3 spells CASSRRLARMLNNNSPLHF. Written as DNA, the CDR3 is TGTGCCAGCAGCCGTAGGCTTGCCAGAATGCTCAATAATAATTCACCCCTCCACTTT.

For the CDR3, the DNA is TGCAGCGCTCCCTCGGAGACAGGGTTGGCCGGGGAGCTGTTTTTT. This sequence encodes CSAPSETGLAGELFF. The V call is TRBV29-1, the J call TRBJ2-2; 7 nucleotides line up with TRBD1. V shed 7 bases and J 6 bases; nucleotides not matched to a gene: 14. CDR1 is SQVTM, CDR2 ANQGSEA, per germline. The CDR3 covers 15 residues.

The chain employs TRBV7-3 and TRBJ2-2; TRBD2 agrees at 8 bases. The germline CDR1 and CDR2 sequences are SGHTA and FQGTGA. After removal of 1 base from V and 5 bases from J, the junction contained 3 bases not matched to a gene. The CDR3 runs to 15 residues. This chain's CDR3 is CASSLNPSGTGELFF. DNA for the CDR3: TGTGCCAGCAGCTTAAATCCTAGCGGGACCGGGGAGCTGTTTTTT.

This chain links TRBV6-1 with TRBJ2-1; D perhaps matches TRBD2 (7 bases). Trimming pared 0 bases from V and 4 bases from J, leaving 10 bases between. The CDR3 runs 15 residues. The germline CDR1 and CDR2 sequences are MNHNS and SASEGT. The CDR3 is CASSEAGGRYNEQFF. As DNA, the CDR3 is TGTGCCAGCAGTGAAGCGGGGGGGCGTTACAATGAGCAGTTCTTC.

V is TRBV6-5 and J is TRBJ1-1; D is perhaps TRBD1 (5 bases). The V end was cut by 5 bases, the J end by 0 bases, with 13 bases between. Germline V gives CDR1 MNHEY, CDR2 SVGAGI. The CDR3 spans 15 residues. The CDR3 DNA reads TGTGCCAGCAGTACTCCAGGGACCCTGAACACTGAAGCTTTCTTT. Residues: CASSTPGTLNTEAFF.

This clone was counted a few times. The CDR3 DNA sequence: TGTGCCAGCAGCCAAGTCCAGACAGTGGGGACTGAAGCTTTCTTT. It specifies CASSQVQTVGTEAFF. This chain connects TRBV4-2 to TRBJ1-1; tentatively, D is TRBD1 (5 bases). Germline assignment: CDR1 LGHNA and CDR2 YNFKEQ. This CDR3 comprises 15 residues. The ends were cut back, 1 base at V and 5 bases at J, with 14 bases in the middle.

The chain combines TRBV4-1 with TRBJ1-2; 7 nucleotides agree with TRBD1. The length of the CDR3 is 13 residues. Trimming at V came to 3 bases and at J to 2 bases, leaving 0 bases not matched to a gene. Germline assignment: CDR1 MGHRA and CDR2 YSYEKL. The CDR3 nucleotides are TGCGCCAGCAGCCAGGGACAGAACTATGGCTACACCTTC. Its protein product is CASSQGQNYGYTF.

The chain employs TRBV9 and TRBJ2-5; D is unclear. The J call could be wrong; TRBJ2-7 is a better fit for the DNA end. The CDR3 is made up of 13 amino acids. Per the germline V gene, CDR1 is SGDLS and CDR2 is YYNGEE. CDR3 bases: TGTGCCAGCAGCGTAGTGTCCGTGTCCGAGCAGTACTTC. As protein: CASSVVSVSEQYF.

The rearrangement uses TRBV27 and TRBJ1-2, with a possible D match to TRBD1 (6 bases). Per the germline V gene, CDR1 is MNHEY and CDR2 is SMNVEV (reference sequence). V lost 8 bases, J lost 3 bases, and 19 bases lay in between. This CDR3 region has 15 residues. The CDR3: CASRRVGRGDYGYTF. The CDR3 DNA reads TGTGCCAGCCGCAGGGTGGGCAGGGGCGACTATGGCTACACCTTC.

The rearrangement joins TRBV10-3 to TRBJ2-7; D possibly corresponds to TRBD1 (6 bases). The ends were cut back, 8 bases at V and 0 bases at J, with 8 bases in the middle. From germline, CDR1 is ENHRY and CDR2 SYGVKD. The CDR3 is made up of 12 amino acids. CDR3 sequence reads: CAIAGDSYEQYF. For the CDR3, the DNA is TGTGCCATCGCAGGGGACTCCTACGAGCAGTACTTC.

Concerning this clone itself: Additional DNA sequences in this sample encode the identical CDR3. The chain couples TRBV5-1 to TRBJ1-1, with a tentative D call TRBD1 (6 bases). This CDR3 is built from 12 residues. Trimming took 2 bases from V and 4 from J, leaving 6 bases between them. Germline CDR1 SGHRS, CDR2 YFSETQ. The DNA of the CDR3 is TGCGCCAGCAGCTTACAGGGCACTGAAGCTTTCTTT. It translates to CASSLQGTEAFF. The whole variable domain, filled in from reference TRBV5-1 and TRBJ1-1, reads KAGVTQTPRYLIKTRGQQVTLSCSPISGHRSVSWYQQTPGQGLQFLFEYFSETQRNKGNFPGRFSGRQFSNSRSEMNVSTLELGDSALYLCASSLQGTEAFFGQGTRLTVV.

The CDR3 coding sequence is TGTGCCAGCAGCTTAACCCCTAGCGGGGGGGTGGCGCAGTATTTT. Its protein is CASSLTPSGGVAQYF. The chain employs TRBV7-3 and TRBJ2-3; TRBD2 aligns across 12 bases. Per the germline V gene, CDR1 is SGHTA and CDR2 is FQGTGA. The CDR3 totals 15 residues. V shed 0 bases, J shed 10 bases, and the junction held 5 bases outside the gene matches.